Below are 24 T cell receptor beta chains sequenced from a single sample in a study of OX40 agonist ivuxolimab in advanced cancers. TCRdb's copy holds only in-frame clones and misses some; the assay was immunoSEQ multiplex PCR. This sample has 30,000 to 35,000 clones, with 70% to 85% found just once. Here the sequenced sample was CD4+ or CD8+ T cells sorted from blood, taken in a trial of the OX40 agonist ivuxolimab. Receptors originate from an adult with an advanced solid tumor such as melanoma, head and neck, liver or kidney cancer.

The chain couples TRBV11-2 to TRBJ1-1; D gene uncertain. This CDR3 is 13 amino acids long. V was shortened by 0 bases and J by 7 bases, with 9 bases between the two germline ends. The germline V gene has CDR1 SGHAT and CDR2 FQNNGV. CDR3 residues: CASSLDPWGEAFF. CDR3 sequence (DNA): TGTGCCAGCAGCTTAGACCCCTGGGGTGAAGCTTTCTTT.

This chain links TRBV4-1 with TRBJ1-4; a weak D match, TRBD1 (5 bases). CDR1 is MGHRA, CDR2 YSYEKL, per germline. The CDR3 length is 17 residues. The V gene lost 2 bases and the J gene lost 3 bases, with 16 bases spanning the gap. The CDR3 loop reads CASSQPYGGVPNEKLFF. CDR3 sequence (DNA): TGCGCCAGCAGCCAACCATATGGGGGGGTTCCTAATGAAAAACTGTTTTTT.

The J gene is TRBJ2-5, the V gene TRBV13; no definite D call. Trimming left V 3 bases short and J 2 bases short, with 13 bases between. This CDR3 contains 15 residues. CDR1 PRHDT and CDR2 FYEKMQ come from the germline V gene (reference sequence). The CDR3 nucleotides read TGTGCCAGCAGCTTCGGAAGCGAGATACAAGAGACCCAGTACTTC. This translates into CASSFGSEIQETQYF. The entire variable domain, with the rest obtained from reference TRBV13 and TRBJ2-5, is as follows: AAGVIQSPRHLIKEKRETATLKCYPIPRHDTVYWYQQGPGQDPQFLISFYEKMQSDKGSIPDRFSAQQFSDYHSELNMSSLELGDSALYFCASSFGSEIQETQYFGPGTRLLVL.

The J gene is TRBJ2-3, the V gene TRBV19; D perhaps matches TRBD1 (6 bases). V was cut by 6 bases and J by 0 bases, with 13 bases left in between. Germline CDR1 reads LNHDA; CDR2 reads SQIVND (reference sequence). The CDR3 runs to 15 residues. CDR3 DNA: TGTGCCAGTAGGAAAGAGAGGGGGAGCACAGATACGCAGTATTTT. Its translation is CASRKERGSTDTQYF.

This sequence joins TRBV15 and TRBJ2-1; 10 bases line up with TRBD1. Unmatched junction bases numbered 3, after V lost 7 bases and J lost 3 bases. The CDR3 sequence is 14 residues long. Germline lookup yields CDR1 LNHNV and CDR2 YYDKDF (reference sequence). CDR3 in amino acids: CATTGQGNYNEQFF. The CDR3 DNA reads TGTGCCACCACGGGACAGGGGAACTACAATGAGCAGTTCTTC.

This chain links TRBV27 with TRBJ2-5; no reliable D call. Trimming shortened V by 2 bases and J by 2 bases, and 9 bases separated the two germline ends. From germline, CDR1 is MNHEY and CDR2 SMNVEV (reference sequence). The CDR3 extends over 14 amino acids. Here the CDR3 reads CASSLINRQETQYF. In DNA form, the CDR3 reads TGTGCCAGCAGTTTAATTAACAGACAAGAGACCCAGTACTTC.

DNA for the CDR3: TGCGCCAGCAGCCATCCTCCGGGACTAGCGGGAGATTGGAGCGACGAGCAGTACTTC. Amino acid sequence: CASSHPPGLAGDWSDEQYF. The chain employs TRBV4-1 and TRBJ2-7; 14 nucleotides agree with TRBD2. This CDR3 is 19 amino acids long. V was pared by 3 bases and J by 5 bases, with 15 bases of the junction left unmatched. CDR1 is MGHRA and CDR2 is YSYEKL in the germline V gene.

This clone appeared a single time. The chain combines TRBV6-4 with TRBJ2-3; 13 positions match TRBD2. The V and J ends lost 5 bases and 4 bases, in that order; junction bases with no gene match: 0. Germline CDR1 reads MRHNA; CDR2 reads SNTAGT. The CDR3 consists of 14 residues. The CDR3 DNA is TGTGCCAGCAGTACTAGCGGGGGGGCAGATACGCAGTATTTT. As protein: CASSTSGGADTQYF.

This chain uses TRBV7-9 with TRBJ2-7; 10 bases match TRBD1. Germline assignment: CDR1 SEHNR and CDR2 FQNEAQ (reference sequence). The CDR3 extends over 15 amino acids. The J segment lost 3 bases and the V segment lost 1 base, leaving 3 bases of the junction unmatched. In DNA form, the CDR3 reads TGTGCCAGCAGCTTAGGACAGGGGGCGGACTACGAGCAGTACTTC. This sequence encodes CASSLGQGADYEQYF.

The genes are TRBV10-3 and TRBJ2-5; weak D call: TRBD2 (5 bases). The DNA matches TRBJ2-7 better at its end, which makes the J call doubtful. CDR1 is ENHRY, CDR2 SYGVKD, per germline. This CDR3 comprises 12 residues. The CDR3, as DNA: TGTGCCATCAGTGACCGGGACTACGAGCAGTACTTC. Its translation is CAISDRDYEQYF.

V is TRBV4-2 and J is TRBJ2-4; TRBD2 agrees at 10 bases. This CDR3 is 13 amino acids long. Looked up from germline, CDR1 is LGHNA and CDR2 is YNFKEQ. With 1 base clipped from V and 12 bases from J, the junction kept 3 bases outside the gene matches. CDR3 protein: CASSQGERGGQYF. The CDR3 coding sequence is TGTGCCAGCAGCCAAGGAGAGCGGGGGGGTCAGTACTTC.

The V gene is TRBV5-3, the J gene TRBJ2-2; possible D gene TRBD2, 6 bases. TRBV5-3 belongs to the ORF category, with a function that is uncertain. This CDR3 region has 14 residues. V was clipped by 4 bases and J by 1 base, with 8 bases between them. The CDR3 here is CARSGGKNTGELFF. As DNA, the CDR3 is TGTGCCAGAAGCGGGGGGAAGAACACCGGGGAGCTGTTTTTT.

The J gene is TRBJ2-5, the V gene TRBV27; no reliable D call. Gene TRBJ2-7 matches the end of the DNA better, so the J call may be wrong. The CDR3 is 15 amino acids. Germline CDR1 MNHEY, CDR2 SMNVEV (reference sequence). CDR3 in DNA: TGTGCCAGCAGTATCTCCCGCCGGCTATCCTACGAGCAGTACTTC. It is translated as CASSISRRLSYEQYF.

The CDR3 protein is CASSPRDRGPYGYTF. CDR3 in DNA: TGTGCCAGCAGCCCCCGGGACAGGGGCCCCTATGGCTACACCTTC. The chain carries TRBV7-9 and TRBJ1-2; the match to TRBD1 covers 10 bases. CDR1 and CDR2 from the germline V gene are SEHNR and FQNEAQ (reference sequence). With 5 bases clipped from V and 4 bases from J, the junction kept 7 bases outside the gene matches. The CDR3 has 15 amino acids.

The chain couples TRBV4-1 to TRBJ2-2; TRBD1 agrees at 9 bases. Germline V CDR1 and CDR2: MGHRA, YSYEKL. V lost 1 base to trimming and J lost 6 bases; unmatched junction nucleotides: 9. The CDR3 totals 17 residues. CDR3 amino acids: CASSQVTGTGRPGELFF. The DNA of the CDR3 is TGCGCCAGCAGCCAAGTCACCGGGACAGGGAGACCCGGGGAGCTGTTTTTT.

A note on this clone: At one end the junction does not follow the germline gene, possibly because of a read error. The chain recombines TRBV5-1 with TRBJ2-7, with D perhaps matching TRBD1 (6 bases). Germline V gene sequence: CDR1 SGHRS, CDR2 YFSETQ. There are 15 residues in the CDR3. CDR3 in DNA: TGCGCCAGCAAGCCAGGGGAGACCAAACCCTACGAGCAGTACTTT. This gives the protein CASKPGETKPYEQYF.

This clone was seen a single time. This CDR3 is CASSQFGGELFF. CDR3 coding DNA: TGTGCCAGCAGCCAGTTCGGCGGGGAGCTGTTTTTT. This chain uses TRBV6-5 with TRBJ2-2; D gene uncertain. CDR1 MNHEY and CDR2 SVGAGI come from the germline V gene. The V end lost 6 bases, the J end lost 7 bases, and 9 bases lay between the germline ends. The CDR3 loop spans 12 amino acids.

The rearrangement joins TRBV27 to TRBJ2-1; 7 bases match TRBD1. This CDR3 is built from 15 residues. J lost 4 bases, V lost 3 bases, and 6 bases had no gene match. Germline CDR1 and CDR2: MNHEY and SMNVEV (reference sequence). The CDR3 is CASSFAGTDYNEQFF. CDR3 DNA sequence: TGTGCCAGCAGTTTCGCCGGGACAGATTACAATGAGCAGTTCTTC.

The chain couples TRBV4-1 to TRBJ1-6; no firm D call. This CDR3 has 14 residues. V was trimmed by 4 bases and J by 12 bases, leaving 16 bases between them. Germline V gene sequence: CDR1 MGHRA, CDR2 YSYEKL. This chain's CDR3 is CASSPGFGLEPLHF. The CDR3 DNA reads TGCGCCAGCAGCCCGGGATTTGGGTTGGAACCCCTCCACTTT.

CDR3 nucleotides: TGTGCCAGCAGCGAGGGGGGGACAGGGAGTGAGCAGTACTTC. Translated: CASSEGGTGSEQYF. The chain carries TRBV9 and TRBJ2-7; TRBD1 aligns across 9 bases. In germline, CDR1 is SGDLS, CDR2 YYNGEE. J gave up 7 bases and V 3 bases, and 8 bases lay outside the gene matches. This CDR3 is 14 amino acids long.

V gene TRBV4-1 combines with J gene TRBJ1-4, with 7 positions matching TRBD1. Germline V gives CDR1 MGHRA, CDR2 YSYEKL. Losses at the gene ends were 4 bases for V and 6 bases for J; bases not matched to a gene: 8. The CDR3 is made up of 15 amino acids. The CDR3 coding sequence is TGCGCCAGCAGCCTAGCGGGACAGTCGGATGAAAAACTGTTTTTT. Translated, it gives CASSLAGQSDEKLFF.

The CDR3 region has the DNA TGTGCCAGCAGTTTATCAGGAGTCAATCAGCCCCAGCATTTT. Its translation: CASSLSGVNQPQHF. The V and J genes are TRBV28 and TRBJ1-5; D call uncertain. The CDR3 contains 14 residues. CDR1 is MDHEN, CDR2 SYDVKM, per germline. V was clipped by 1 base and J by 3 bases, with 7 bases between them.

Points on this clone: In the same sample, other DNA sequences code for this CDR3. CDR3 nucleotide sequence: TGTGCCAGCAGTCCTACCGGGACAGGGGGCGAGCAGTACTTC. This gives the protein CASSPTGTGGEQYF. The rearrangement links TRBV27 to TRBJ2-7; TRBD1 agrees at 11 bases. V shed 5 bases, J shed 6 bases, and the junction held 6 bases outside the gene matches. Germline CDR1 reads MNHEY; CDR2 reads SMNVEV (reference sequence). The CDR3 has 14 residues.

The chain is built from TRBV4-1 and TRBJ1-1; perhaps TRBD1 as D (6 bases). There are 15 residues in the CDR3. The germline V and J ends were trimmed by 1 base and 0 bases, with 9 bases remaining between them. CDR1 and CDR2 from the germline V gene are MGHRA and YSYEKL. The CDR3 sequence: CASSQAQGMNTEAFF. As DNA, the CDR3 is TGCGCCAGCAGCCAAGCCCAGGGGATGAACACTGAAGCTTTCTTT.